This T cell receptor beta chain was captured by sequencing in a study of blood T cell repertoires in COVID-19. In germline, CDR1 is LGHNA, CDR2 YNFKEQ. The CDR3 consists of 15 residues. Deletions cut 0 bases from V and 10 bases from J, with 13 bases between. Profiled with immunoSEQ multiplex PCR; TCRdb holds only in-frame clones, not every one. The repertoire holds about 14,000 clones, with 80% to 85% as singletons. The clonotype was recovered from an elderly man with active or convalescent COVID-19. This chain joins TRBV4-2 and TRBJ1-6; no definite D call. Sequencing was carried out using peripheral blood. The CDR3, as DNA: TGTGCCAGCAGCCAAGATCGGGAAAGGAGGTCACCCCTCCACTTT. As protein: CASSQDRERRSPLHF.